This T cell receptor beta chain appears in the sequencing data of a study of cytomegalovirus exposure and HLA in healthy donors. Findings of the study overall: As confirmed in vitro, three CMV-associated chains were specific for CMV antigens. Reports described diagnosis of cytomegalovirus status by the classifier as highly specific and sensitive. In a later analysis, across HLA loci, associated TCR counts were highest for DRB1, lowest for HLA-C.

The germline V and J ends were trimmed by 8 bases and 4 bases, with 17 bases remaining between them. Germline CDR1 reads LNHDA; CDR2 reads SQIVND (reference sequence). The CDR3 loop spans 14 amino acids. Note on this clone: No antigen is known for it.

In the PCR, 60 Vbeta and 13 Jbeta primers were used. Here immunoSEQ multiplex PCR was the method, and the copy in TCRdb shows in-frame clones only, minus some. The table records about 200,000 clones, 60% to 80% of them present only once. The chain combines TRBV19 with TRBJ1-2; maybe TRBD1 (5 bases). Sample: PBMCs. This TCR was recovered from a woman in her twenties or thirties in good health and CMV-seronegative. CDR3 loop: CASSTQQVTYGYTF. For the CDR3, the DNA is TGTGCCAGTTCCACCCAACAGGTGACCTATGGCTACACCTTC.